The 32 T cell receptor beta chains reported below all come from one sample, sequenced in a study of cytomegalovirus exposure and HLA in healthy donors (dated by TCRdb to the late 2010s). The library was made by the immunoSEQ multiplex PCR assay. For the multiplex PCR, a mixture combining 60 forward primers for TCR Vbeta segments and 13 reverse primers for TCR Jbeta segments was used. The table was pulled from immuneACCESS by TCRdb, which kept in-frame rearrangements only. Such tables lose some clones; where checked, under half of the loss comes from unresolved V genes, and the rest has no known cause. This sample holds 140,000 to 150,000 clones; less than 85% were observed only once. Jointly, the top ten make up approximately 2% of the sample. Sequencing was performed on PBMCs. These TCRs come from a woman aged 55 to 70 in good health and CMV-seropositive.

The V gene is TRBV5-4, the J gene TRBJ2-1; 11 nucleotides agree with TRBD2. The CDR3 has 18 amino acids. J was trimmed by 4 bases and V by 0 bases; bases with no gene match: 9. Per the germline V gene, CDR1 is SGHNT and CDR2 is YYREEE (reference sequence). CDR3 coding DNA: TGTGCCAGCAGCTTGGCCAAACTAGCGGGAGTCCCGTACAATGAGCAGTTCTTC. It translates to CASSLAKLAGVPYNEQFF.

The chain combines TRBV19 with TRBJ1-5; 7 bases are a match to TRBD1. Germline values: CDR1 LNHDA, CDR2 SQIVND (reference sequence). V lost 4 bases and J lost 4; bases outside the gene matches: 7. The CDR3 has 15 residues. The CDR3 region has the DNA TGTGCCAGTAGTAAACTACAGGGGAGGAATCAGCCCCAGCATTTT. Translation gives CASSKLQGRNQPQHF.

CDR3 in DNA: TGTGCCAGCACCGGAAAGGCGGGAGTGACAGATACGCAGTATTTT. The encoded protein is CASTGKAGVTDTQYF. The rearrangement uses TRBV7-3 and TRBJ2-3; the match to TRBD2 covers 7 bases. Germline V CDR1 and CDR2: SGHTA, FQGTGA. V lost 7 bases and J lost 3; bases outside the gene matches: 10. The length of the CDR3 is 15 residues.

This CDR3 is CASSVSGQGRRGELFF. CDR3 DNA sequence: TGTGCCAGCAGCGTATCTGGACAGGGACGCCGAGGGGAGCTGTTTTTT. The chain combines TRBV11-2 with TRBJ2-2; 8 nucleotides align to TRBD1. This CDR3 is built from 16 residues. Germline loops: CDR1 SGHAT, CDR2 FQNNGV. V gave up 5 bases and J gave up 8 bases; unmatched junction bases: 13.

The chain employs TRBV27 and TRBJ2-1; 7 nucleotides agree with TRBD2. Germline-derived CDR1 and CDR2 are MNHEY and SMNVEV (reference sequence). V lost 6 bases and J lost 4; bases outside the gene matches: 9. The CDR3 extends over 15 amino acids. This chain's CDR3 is CASRTLAEPYNEQFF. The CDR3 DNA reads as TGTGCCAGCAGAACGCTAGCGGAACCTTACAATGAGCAGTTCTTC.

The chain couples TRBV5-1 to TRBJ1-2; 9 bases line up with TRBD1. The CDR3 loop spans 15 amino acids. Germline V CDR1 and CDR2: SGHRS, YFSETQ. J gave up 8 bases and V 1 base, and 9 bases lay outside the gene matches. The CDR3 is CASSLTPGTGRGYTF. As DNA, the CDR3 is TGCGCCAGCAGCTTGACCCCCGGGACAGGGAGAGGCTACACCTTC. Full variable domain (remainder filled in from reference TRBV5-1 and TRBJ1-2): KAGVTQTPRYLIKTRGQQVTLSCSPISGHRSVSWYQQTPGQGLQFLFEYFSETQRNKGNFPGRFSGRQFSNSRSEMNVSTLELGDSALYLCASSLTPGTGRGYTFGSGTRLTVV.

This chain's CDR3 is CASSGSTTSNQPQHF. The CDR3 coding sequence is TGTGCCAGCAGTGGGTCAACTACGAGCAATCAGCCCCAGCATTTT. The chain couples TRBV6-1 to TRBJ1-5; D remains ambiguous. CDR1 MNHNS and CDR2 SASEGT come from the germline V gene. CDR3 size: 15 residues. V dropped 4 bases and J dropped 1 base, with 11 bases sitting between them.

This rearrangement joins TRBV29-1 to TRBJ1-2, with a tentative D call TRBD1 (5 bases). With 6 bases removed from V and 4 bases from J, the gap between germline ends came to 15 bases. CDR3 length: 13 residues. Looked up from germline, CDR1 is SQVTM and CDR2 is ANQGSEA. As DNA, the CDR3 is TGCAGCGTGAACCCAGGGATCGGCTATGGCTACACCTTC. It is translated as CSVNPGIGYGYTF.

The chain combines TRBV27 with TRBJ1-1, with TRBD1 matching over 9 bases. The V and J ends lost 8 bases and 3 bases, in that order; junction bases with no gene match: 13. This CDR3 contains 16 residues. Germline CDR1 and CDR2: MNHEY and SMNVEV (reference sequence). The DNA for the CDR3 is TGTGCCAGCCCCCCGGGCAGGGACAGGGATGACACTGAAGCTTTCTTT. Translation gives CASPPGRDRDDTEAFF.

The CDR3 DNA reads TGCGCCAGCAGCTTCCCCACCGGGACAGGGAGCACAGATACGCAGTATTTT. This sequence encodes CASSFPTGTGSTDTQYF. V and J are TRBV5-1 and TRBJ2-3, with 9 bases identical to TRBD1. After removal of 2 bases from V and 0 bases from J, the junction contained 7 bases not matched to a gene. The CDR3 spans 17 residues. CDR1 SGHRS and CDR2 YFSETQ come from the germline V gene.

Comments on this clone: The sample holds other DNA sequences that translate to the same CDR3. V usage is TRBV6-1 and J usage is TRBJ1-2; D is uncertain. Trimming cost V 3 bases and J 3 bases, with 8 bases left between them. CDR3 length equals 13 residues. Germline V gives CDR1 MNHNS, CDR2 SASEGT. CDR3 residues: CASSDGGYYGYTF. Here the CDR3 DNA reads TGTGCCAGCAGTGACGGAGGATACTATGGCTACACCTTC.

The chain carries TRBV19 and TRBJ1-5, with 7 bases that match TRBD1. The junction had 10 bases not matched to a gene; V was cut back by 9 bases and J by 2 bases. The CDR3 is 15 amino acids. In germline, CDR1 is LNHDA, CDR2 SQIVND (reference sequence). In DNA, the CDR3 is TGTGCCAGGAGGAAGGGGGCCGGGTGCAATCAGCCCCAGCATTTT. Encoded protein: CARRKGAGCNQPQHF. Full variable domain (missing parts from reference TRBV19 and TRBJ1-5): DGGITQSPKYLFRKEGQNVTLSCEQNLNHDAMYWYRQDPGQGLRLIYYSQIVNDFQKGDIAEGYSVSREKKESFPLTVTSAQKNPTAFYLCARRKGAGCNQPQHFGDGTRLSIL.

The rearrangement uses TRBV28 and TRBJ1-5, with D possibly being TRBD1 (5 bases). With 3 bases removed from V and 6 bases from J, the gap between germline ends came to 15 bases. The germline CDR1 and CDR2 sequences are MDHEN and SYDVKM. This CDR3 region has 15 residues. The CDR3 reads CASSFSRRGGQPQHF. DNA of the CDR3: TGTGCCAGCAGTTTTAGCCGGCGGGGGGGTCAGCCCCAGCATTTT.

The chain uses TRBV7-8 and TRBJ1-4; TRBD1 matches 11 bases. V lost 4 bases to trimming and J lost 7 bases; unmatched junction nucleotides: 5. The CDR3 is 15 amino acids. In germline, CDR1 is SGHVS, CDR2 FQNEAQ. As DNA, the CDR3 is TGTGCCAGCAGCTCTAGGGACAGGGGGTTTGAAAAACTGTTTTTT. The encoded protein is CASSSRDRGFEKLFF. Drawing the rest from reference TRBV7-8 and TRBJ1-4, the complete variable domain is GAGVSQSPRYKVAKRGQDVALRCDPISGHVSLFWYQQALGQGPEFLTYFQNEAQLDKSGLPSDRFFAERPEGSVSTLKIQRTQQEDSAVYLCASSSRDRGFEKLFFGSGTQLSVL.

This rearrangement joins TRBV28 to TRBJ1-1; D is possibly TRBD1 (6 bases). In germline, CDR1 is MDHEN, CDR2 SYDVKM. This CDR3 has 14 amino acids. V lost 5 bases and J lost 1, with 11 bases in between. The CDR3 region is CASSLGQSNTEAFF. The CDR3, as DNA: TGTGCCAGCAGTCTTGGACAGTCGAACACTGAAGCTTTCTTT.

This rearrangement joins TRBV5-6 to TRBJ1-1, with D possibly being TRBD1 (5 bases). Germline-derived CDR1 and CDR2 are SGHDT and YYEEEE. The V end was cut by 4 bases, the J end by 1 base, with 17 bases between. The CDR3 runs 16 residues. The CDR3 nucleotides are TGTGCCAGCAGCGCGCAAAGAAGTACAGGGAACACTGAAGCTTTCTTT. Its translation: CASSAQRSTGNTEAFF.

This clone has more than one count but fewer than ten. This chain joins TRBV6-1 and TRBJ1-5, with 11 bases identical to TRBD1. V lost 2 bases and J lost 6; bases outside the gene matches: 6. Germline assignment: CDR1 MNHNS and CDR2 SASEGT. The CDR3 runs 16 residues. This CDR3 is CASSELSGTGGQPQHF. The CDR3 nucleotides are TGTGCCAGCAGTGAATTGAGTGGGACAGGGGGTCAGCCCCAGCATTTT.

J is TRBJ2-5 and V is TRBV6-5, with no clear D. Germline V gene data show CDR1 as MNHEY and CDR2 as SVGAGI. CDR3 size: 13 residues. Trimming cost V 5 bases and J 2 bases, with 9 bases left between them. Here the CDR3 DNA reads TGTGCCAGCAGTAATCCAGGTCAAGAGACCCAGTACTTC. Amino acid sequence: CASSNPGQETQYF.

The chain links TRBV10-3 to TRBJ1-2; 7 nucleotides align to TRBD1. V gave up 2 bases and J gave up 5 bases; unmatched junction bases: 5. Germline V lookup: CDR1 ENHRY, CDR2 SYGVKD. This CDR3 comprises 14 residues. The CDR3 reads CAISELGTDYGYTF. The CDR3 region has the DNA TGTGCCATCAGTGAGCTCGGGACAGATTATGGCTACACCTTC.

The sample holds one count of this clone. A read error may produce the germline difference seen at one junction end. As DNA, the CDR3 is TGCGCCAGCAGCCGGAGTGAGGAGAGCTCCTGCGAGCAGTACTTC. It encodes CASSRSEESSCEQYF. The rearrangement uses TRBV4-1 and TRBJ2-7; D is undetermined. This CDR3 comprises 15 residues. The germline V gene encodes CDR1 MGHRA and CDR2 YSYEKL.

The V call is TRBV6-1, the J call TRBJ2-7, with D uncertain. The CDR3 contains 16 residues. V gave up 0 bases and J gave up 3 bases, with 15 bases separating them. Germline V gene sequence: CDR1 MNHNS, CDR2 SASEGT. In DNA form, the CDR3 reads TGTGCCAGCAGTGAAGCGTCGGGTCTTCCCCTCTACGAGCAGTACTTC. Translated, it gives CASSEASGLPLYEQYF.

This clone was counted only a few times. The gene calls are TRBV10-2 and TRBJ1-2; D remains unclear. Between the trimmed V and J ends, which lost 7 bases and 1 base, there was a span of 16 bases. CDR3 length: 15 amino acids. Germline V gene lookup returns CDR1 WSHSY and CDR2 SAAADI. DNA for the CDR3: TGCGCCAGCACTGTAGGGCCGGACTATAACTATGGCTACACCTTC. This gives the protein CASTVGPDYNYGYTF.

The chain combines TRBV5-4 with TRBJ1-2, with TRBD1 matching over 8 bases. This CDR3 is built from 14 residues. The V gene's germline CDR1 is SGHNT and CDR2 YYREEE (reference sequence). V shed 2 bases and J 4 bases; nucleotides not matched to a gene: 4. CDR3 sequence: CASSFKQGGYGYTF. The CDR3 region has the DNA TGTGCCAGCAGCTTTAAACAGGGGGGCTATGGCTACACCTTC.

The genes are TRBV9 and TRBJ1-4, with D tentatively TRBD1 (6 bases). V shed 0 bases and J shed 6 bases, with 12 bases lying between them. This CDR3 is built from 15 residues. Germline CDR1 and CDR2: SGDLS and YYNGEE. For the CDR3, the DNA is TGTGCCAGCAGCGTAGGTTCACAGGGACATGAAAAACTGTTTTTT. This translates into CASSVGSQGHEKLFF.

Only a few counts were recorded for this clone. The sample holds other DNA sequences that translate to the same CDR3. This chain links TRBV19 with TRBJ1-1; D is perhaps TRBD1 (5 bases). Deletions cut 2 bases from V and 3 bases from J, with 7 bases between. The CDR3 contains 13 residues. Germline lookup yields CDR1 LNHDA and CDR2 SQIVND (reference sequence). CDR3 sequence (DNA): TGTGCCAGTAGTATAAGCAGGGACACTGAAGCTTTCTTT. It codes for CASSISRDTEAFF.

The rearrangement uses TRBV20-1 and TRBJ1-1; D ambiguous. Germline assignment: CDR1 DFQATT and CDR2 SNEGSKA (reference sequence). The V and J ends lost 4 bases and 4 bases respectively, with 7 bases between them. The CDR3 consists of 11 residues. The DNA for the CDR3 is TGCAGTGCTAACGTCGGCACTGAAGCTTTCTTT. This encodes CSANVGTEAFF.

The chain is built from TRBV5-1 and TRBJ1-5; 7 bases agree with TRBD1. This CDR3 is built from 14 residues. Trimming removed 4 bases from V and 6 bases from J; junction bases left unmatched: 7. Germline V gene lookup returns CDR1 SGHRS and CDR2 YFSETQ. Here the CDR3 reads CASSVTGDTQPQHF. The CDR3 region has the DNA TGCGCCAGCAGCGTAACAGGGGACACTCAGCCCCAGCATTTT. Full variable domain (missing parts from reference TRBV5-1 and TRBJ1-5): KAGVTQTPRYLIKTRGQQVTLSCSPISGHRSVSWYQQTPGQGLQFLFEYFSETQRNKGNFPGRFSGRQFSNSRSEMNVSTLELGDSALYLCASSVTGDTQPQHFGDGTRLSIL.

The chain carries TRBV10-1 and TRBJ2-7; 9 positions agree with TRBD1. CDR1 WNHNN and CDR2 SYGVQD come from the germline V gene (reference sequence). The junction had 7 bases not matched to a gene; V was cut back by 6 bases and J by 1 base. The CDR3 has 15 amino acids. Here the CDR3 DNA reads TGCGCCAGCAGCTCGGGACAGGGCCGATCCTACGAGCAGTACTTC. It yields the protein CASSSGQGRSYEQYF.

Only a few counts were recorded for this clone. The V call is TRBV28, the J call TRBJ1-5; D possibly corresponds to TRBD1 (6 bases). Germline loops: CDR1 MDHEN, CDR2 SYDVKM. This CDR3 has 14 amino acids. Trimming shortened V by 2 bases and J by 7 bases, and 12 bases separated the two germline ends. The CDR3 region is CASSLGGAGQPQHF. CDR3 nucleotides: TGTGCCAGCAGTTTAGGGGGGGCCGGGCAGCCCCAGCATTTT.

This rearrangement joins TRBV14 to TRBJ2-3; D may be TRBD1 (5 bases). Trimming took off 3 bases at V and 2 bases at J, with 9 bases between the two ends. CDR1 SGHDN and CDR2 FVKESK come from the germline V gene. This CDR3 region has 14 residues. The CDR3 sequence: CASSHPGPTDTQYF. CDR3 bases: TGTGCCAGCAGCCATCCAGGGCCCACAGATACGCAGTATTTT.

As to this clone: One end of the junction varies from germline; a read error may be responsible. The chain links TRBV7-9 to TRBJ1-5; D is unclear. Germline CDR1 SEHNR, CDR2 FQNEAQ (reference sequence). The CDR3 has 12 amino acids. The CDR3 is CSSSKSDQPQHF. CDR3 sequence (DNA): TGTTCCAGCAGCAAATCTGATCAGCCCCAGCATTTT.

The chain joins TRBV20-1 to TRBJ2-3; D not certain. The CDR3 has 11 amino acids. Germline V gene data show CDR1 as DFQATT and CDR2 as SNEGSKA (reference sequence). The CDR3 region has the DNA TGCAGCCCCTCACAGTCAGATACGCAGTATTTT. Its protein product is CSPSQSDTQYF.